The rows below give T cell receptor beta chains drawn from one sample of a study of sequential checkpoint blockade in melanoma. Clones were sequenced by immunoSEQ multiplex PCR, and TCRdb holds only the in-frame ones, with some missing. The sample consists of about 7,800 clones, roughly three fifths of them appearing once. Sequenced here: CD8+ T cells sorted from blood (inferred from file names), sampled from a patient given nivolumab and ipilimumab in sequence. The receptors were sampled from a human donor with melanoma. CDR3s include the opening cysteine and the closing phenylalanine or tryptophan. The order of the fields is D gene, clone size, V gene, J gene, CDR3 protein, CDR3 DNA. The D gene is left open where the match is weak. The size of a clone is reported for some rows only, either as once, few or many, or as a class for expanded clones.

d_call: TRBD1; clone_size: NA; v_call: TRBV27; j_call: TRBJ1-4; cdr3_aa: CASSTLDRANEKLFF; cdr3_nt: TGTGCCAGCAGTACTCTGGACAGGGCTAATGAAAAACTGTTTTTT
d_call: TRBD1; clone_size: NA; v_call: TRBV19; j_call: TRBJ1-1; cdr3_aa: CASSTWDSGSPEAFF; cdr3_nt: TGTGCCAGTAGTACCTGGGACAGCGGGTCCCCTGAAGCTTTCTTT
d_call: TRBD2; clone_size: NA; v_call: TRBV7-9; j_call: TRBJ2-7; cdr3_aa: CASSASGWAYEQYF; cdr3_nt: TGTGCCAGCAGCGCTAGCGGATGGGCCTACGAGCAGTACTTC
d_call: NA; clone_size: NA; v_call: TRBV27; j_call: TRBJ2-1; cdr3_aa: CASSFSLGGISYNEQFF; cdr3_nt: TGTGCCAGCAGTTTTTCCCTAGGGGGAATATCCTACAATGAGCAGTTCTTC
d_call: NA; clone_size: NA; v_call: TRBV4-1; j_call: TRBJ2-7; cdr3_aa: CASSQELRAAGEQYF; cdr3_nt: TGCGCCAGCAGCCAAGAATTAAGGGCTGCGGGCGAGCAGTACTTC
d_call: NA; clone_size: few; v_call: TRBV11-3; j_call: TRBJ1-2; cdr3_aa: CASSPGTYSNPNYGYTF; cdr3_nt: TGTGCCAGCAGCCCGGGGACTTACTCAAACCCTAACTATGGCTACACCTTC
d_call: TRBD1; clone_size: NA; v_call: TRBV6-6; j_call: TRBJ1-6; cdr3_aa: CASSWDRSSYNSPLHF; cdr3_nt: TGTGCCAGCAGCTGGGACAGATCCTCCTATAATTCACCCCTCCACTTT
d_call: TRBD1; clone_size: NA; v_call: TRBV19; j_call: TRBJ2-2; cdr3_aa: CASSRQGPGELFF; cdr3_nt: TGTGCCAGTAGTAGACAGGGGCCGGGGGAGCTGTTTTTT
d_call: NA; clone_size: NA; v_call: TRBV30; j_call: TRBJ1-2; cdr3_aa: CAWSRAGNYGYTF; cdr3_nt: TGTGCCTGGAGTCGCGCCGGGAACTATGGCTACACCTTC
d_call: NA; clone_size: few; v_call: TRBV7-6; j_call: TRBJ1-2; cdr3_aa: CASSRQDNYGYTF; cdr3_nt: TGTGCCAGCAGCCGACAGGATAACTATGGCTACACCTTC
d_call: NA; clone_size: NA; v_call: TRBV4-3; j_call: TRBJ2-7; cdr3_aa: CASSQARGWEQYF; cdr3_nt: TGCGCCAGCAGCCAGGCCCGAGGGTGGGAGCAGTACTTC
d_call: TRBD1; clone_size: few; v_call: TRBV7-9; j_call: TRBJ2-7; cdr3_aa: CASRGGTGKNEQYF; cdr3_nt: TGTGCCAGCCGGGGCGGGACAGGGAAAAACGAGCAGTACTTC
d_call: TRBD2; clone_size: NA; v_call: TRBV5-1; j_call: TRBJ2-7; cdr3_aa: CASSLAGGSRSEQYF; cdr3_nt: TGCGCCAGCAGCTTGGCCGGCGGGAGTAGAAGCGAGCAGTACTTC
d_call: TRBD1; clone_size: NA; v_call: TRBV19; j_call: TRBJ2-1; cdr3_aa: CASSITGDHWNEQFF; cdr3_nt: TGTGCCAGTAGTATTACAGGGGACCATTGGAATGAGCAGTTCTTC
d_call: TRBD1; clone_size: NA; v_call: TRBV11-2; j_call: TRBJ2-7; cdr3_aa: CASSLAGQGSGYEQYF; cdr3_nt: TGTGCCAGCAGCTTAGCGGGACAGGGATCGGGCTACGAGCAGTACTTC
d_call: NA; clone_size: once; v_call: TRBV27; j_call: TRBJ1-5; cdr3_aa: CASSSTGNNQPQHF; cdr3_nt: TGTGCCAGCAGTTCAACAGGGAACAATCAGCCCCAGCATTTT
d_call: NA; clone_size: NA; v_call: TRBV5-1; j_call: TRBJ2-7; cdr3_aa: CASSLWDTSYEQYF; cdr3_nt: TGCGCCAGCAGCTTGTGGGACACCTCCTACGAGCAGTACTTC
d_call: NA; clone_size: NA; v_call: TRBV15; j_call: TRBJ2-7; cdr3_aa: CATSPSRRNEQYF; cdr3_nt: TGTGCCACCAGTCCTTCCCGGAGGAACGAGCAGTACTTC
d_call: TRBD2; clone_size: few; v_call: TRBV9; j_call: TRBJ2-7; cdr3_aa: CASSVDASGRAYEQYF; cdr3_nt: TGTGCCAGCAGCGTAGACGCTAGCGGGAGGGCTTACGAGCAGTACTTC
d_call: TRBD1; clone_size: NA; v_call: TRBV19; j_call: TRBJ2-6; cdr3_aa: CASSIFGGQVTGANVLTF; cdr3_nt: TGTGCCAGTAGTATATTCGGGGGACAGGTGACTGGGGCCAACGTCCTGACTTTC
d_call: NA; clone_size: NA; v_call: TRBV27; j_call: TRBJ2-7; cdr3_aa: CASSLSRRGYEQYF; cdr3_nt: TGTGCCAGCAGTTTATCAAGGCGAGGCTACGAGCAGTACTTC
d_call: NA; clone_size: NA; v_call: TRBV29-1; j_call: TRBJ2-7; cdr3_aa: CSVEIPGRYEQYF; cdr3_nt: TGCAGCGTTGAAATCCCAGGCCGATACGAGCAGTACTTC
d_call: NA; clone_size: NA; v_call: TRBV6-1; j_call: TRBJ2-7; cdr3_aa: CASKVAGSHDEQYF; cdr3_nt: TGTGCCAGCAAGGTAGCCGGGAGTCACGACGAGCAGTACTTC
d_call: TRBD1; clone_size: NA; v_call: TRBV28; j_call: TRBJ2-7; cdr3_aa: CASSLLDRGDEQYF; cdr3_nt: TGTGCCAGCAGCCTTTTGGACAGGGGGGACGAGCAGTACTTC
d_call: NA; clone_size: NA; v_call: TRBV5-1; j_call: TRBJ1-2; cdr3_aa: CASSLTASYGYTF; cdr3_nt: TGCGCCAGCAGCTTGACAGCAAGCTATGGCTACACCTTC
d_call: TRBD1; clone_size: NA; v_call: TRBV5-8; j_call: TRBJ1-1; cdr3_aa: CASSRWDRPNTEAFF; cdr3_nt: TGTGCCAGCAGCCGCTGGGACAGGCCGAACACTGAAGCTTTCTTT
d_call: NA; clone_size: few; v_call: TRBV6-1; j_call: TRBJ2-1; cdr3_aa: CASSGLLYNEQFF; cdr3_nt: TGTGCCAGCAGTGGACTTCTCTACAATGAGCAGTTCTTC
d_call: NA; clone_size: few; v_call: TRBV4-1; j_call: TRBJ2-7; cdr3_aa: CASSQVQTAGYEQYF; cdr3_nt: TGCGCCAGCAGCCAAGTTCAGACAGCCGGATACGAGCAGTACTTC
d_call: NA; clone_size: NA; v_call: TRBV10-3; j_call: TRBJ1-4; cdr3_aa: CAISESPGNVEKLFF; cdr3_nt: TGTGCCATCAGTGAGTCACCCGGGAATGTCGAAAAACTGTTTTTT
d_call: NA; clone_size: NA; v_call: TRBV5-8; j_call: TRBJ2-7; cdr3_aa: CASSSTGLAYEQYF; cdr3_nt: TGTGCCAGCAGCTCTACAGGGTTGGCCTACGAGCAGTACTTC
d_call: TRBD2; clone_size: NA; v_call: TRBV4-2; j_call: TRBJ2-1; cdr3_aa: CASSQLAGGPRGNEQFF; cdr3_nt: TGTGCCAGCAGCCAGCTAGCGGGAGGTCCACGAGGCAATGAGCAGTTCTTC
d_call: NA; clone_size: NA; v_call: TRBV5-1; j_call: TRBJ1-3; cdr3_aa: CASSDRGFSGNTIYF; cdr3_nt: TGCGCCAGCAGCGACCGAGGGTTCTCTGGAAACACCATATATTTT
d_call: TRBD1; clone_size: few; v_call: TRBV27; j_call: TRBJ2-7; cdr3_aa: CASGYRGPYEQYF; cdr3_nt: TGTGCCAGCGGGTACAGGGGCCCCTACGAGCAGTACTTC
d_call: NA; clone_size: NA; v_call: TRBV4-1; j_call: TRBJ2-6; cdr3_aa: CASSQGAGANVLTF; cdr3_nt: TGCGCCAGCAGCCAAGGAGCCGGGGCCAACGTCCTGACTTTC
d_call: TRBD2; clone_size: NA; v_call: TRBV6-1; j_call: TRBJ2-7; cdr3_aa: CASSLGGSYEQYF; cdr3_nt: TGTGCCAGCAGTCTGGGGGGGTCCTACGAGCAGTACTTC
d_call: TRBD2; clone_size: NA; v_call: TRBV19; j_call: TRBJ2-1; cdr3_aa: CASRTSGSYNEQFF; cdr3_nt: TGTGCCAGTAGGACTAGCGGGTCCTACAATGAGCAGTTCTTC
d_call: NA; clone_size: NA; v_call: TRBV4-3; j_call: TRBJ1-5; cdr3_aa: CASSQDSGSNQPQHF; cdr3_nt: TGCGCCAGCAGCCAAGACTCGGGGAGCAATCAGCCCCAGCATTTT
d_call: TRBD1; clone_size: NA; v_call: TRBV7-6; j_call: TRBJ2-7; cdr3_aa: CASTTFQGDYEQYF; cdr3_nt: TGTGCCAGCACCACCTTCCAGGGGGACTACGAGCAGTACTTC
d_call: NA; clone_size: NA; v_call: TRBV7-2; j_call: TRBJ2-7; cdr3_aa: CLAEESSYEQYF; cdr3_nt: TGCCTCGCGGAGGAAAGCTCCTACGAGCAGTACTTC
d_call: TRBD1; clone_size: NA; v_call: TRBV7-7; j_call: TRBJ2-7; cdr3_aa: CASSPGTGGSYEQYF; cdr3_nt: TGTGCCAGCAGCCCAGGGACAGGGGGCTCGTACGAGCAGTACTTC
d_call: TRBD1; clone_size: NA; v_call: TRBV11-3; j_call: TRBJ2-7; cdr3_aa: CASSSGTGEHEQYF; cdr3_nt: TGTGCCAGCAGCTCCGGGACAGGGGAGCACGAGCAGTACTTC
d_call: NA; clone_size: NA; v_call: TRBV18; j_call: TRBJ2-7; cdr3_aa: CASSLGPGENSYEQYF; cdr3_nt: TGTGCCAGCTCACTTGGCCCGGGAGAGAATTCCTACGAGCAGTACTTC